Shown below are 8 T cell receptor beta chains from a single sample sequenced in a study of Tregs in tolerant kidney transplant recipients. Here immunoSEQ multiplex PCR was the method, and the copy in TCRdb shows in-frame clones only, minus some. The data show tens of thousands of clones, about 90% seen once. Sequences were obtained from Tregs from blood. The origin of the receptors is a human donor in good health.

V is TRBV10-3 and J is TRBJ2-2; D remains ambiguous. The V gene lost 6 bases and the J gene lost 5 bases, with 4 bases spanning the gap. This CDR3 has 11 residues. The germline CDR1 and CDR2 sequences are ENHRY and SYGVKD. The CDR3 nucleotides are TGTGCCATCAGGAATACCGGGGAGCTGTTTTTT. Protein product: CAIRNTGELFF.

This chain uses TRBV7-9 with TRBJ2-2; 9 bases align to TRBD1. V lost 9 bases to trimming and J lost 3 bases; unmatched junction nucleotides: 2. Germline V CDR1 and CDR2: SEHNR, FQNEAQ (reference sequence). There are 13 residues in the CDR3. This CDR3 reads CARRDRDTGELFF. Here the CDR3 DNA reads TGTGCCAGACGGGACAGGGACACCGGGGAGCTGTTTTTT. Variable domain in full (rest from reference TRBV7-9 and TRBJ2-2): DTGVSQNPRHKITKRGQNVTFRCDPISEHNRLYWYRQTLGQGPEFLTYFQNEAQLEKSRLLSDRFSAERPKGSFSTLEIQRTEQGDSAMYLCARRDRDTGELFFGEGSRLTVL.

This clone was counted a single time. CDR3 sequence: CASSIRDRQHSGNTIYF. The CDR3 nucleotides read TGTGCCAGTAGTATCCGGGACAGGCAACACTCTGGAAACACCATATATTTT. The gene calls are TRBV19 and TRBJ1-3; TRBD1 matches at 8 bases. Looked up from germline, CDR1 is LNHDA and CDR2 is SQIVND (reference sequence). The ends lost 3 bases at V and 0 bases at J; junction bases unmatched: 7. There are 17 residues in the CDR3.

J is TRBJ1-2 and V is TRBV5-1; D gene ambiguous. The V end lost 4 bases, the J end lost 2 bases, and 6 bases lay between the germline ends. Looked up from germline, CDR1 is SGHRS and CDR2 is YFSETQ. CDR3 size: 12 residues. CDR3 coding DNA: TGCGCCAGCAGCGGCCGAAACTATGGCTACACCTTC. Translation gives CASSGRNYGYTF.

The rearrangement joins TRBV4-1 to TRBJ1-1, with D tentatively TRBD1 (6 bases). Trimming stripped 1 base from V and 6 bases from J, with 15 bases between. This CDR3 is built from 15 residues. CDR1 and CDR2 (germline): MGHRA, YSYEKL. DNA of the CDR3: TGCGCCAGCAGCCAAGGGGTAGGGGGGAGGGCTGAAGCTTTCTTT. It is translated as CASSQGVGGRAEAFF.

This clone has just one count. The chain carries TRBV15 and TRBJ2-5, with D perhaps matching TRBD1 or TRBD2 (5 bases each). This CDR3 is built from 14 residues. The V end lost 8 bases, the J end lost 4 bases, and 17 bases lay between the germline ends. CDR1 and CDR2 from the germline V gene are LNHNV and YYDKDF (reference sequence). CDR3: CATHNLRGRETQYF. The CDR3 DNA reads TGTGCCACCCACAACTTGAGGGGCCGAGAGACCCAGTACTTC. The full variable domain, rest sourced from reference TRBV15 and TRBJ2-5, is DAMVIQNPRYQVTQFGKPVTLSCSQTLNHNVMYWYQQKSSQAPKLLFHYYDKDFNNEADTPDNFQSRRPNTSFCFLDIRSPGLGDTAMYLCATHNLRGRETQYFGPGTRLLVL.

The chain links TRBV19 to TRBJ1-1; D might be TRBD1 (6 bases). The CDR3 loop spans 15 amino acids. Trimming stripped 2 bases from V and 1 base from J, with 11 bases between. Germline V gives CDR1 LNHDA, CDR2 SQIVND (reference sequence). CDR3 protein: CASSIRGIQNTEAFF. CDR3 DNA: TGTGCCAGTAGTATAAGGGGGATTCAGAACACTGAAGCTTTCTTT. Filled out from reference TRBV19 and TRBJ1-1, the complete variable domain reads DGGITQSPKYLFRKEGQNVTLSCEQNLNHDAMYWYRQDPGQGLRLIYYSQIVNDFQKGDIAEGYSVSREKKESFPLTVTSAQKNPTAFYLCASSIRGIQNTEAFFGQGTRLTVV.

V and J are TRBV6-1 and TRBJ2-7, with D possibly matching TRBD1 (5 bases). The V end lost 7 bases, the J end lost 1 base, and 14 bases lay between the germline ends. The CDR3 extends over 14 amino acids. CDR1 and CDR2 from the germline V gene are MNHNS and SASEGT. CDR3 residues: CASINRLRSYEQYF. The CDR3 nucleotides read TGTGCCAGCATTAACAGGCTTCGATCCTACGAGCAGTACTTC.